This entry features one TCR beta chain sequence. Its target is unknown. V dropped 9 bases and J dropped 10 bases, with 18 bases sitting between them. The V gene's germline CDR1 is MNHNS and CDR2 SASEGT. The CDR3 is 13 amino acids. This sample was taken from a study of OX40 agonist ivuxolimab in advanced cancers. The overall study: The study gave patients intravenous ivuxolimab at 0.01 to 10 mg/kg every 2 weeks. General study points: In the expanded peripheral T cells, antigen specificity was never determined. Certain nonresponders additionally had low normalized T-cell clonal expansion.

Method: immunoSEQ multiplex PCR; TCRdb's copy keeps in-frame clones and lacks some. Of tens of thousands of clones listed, 80% to 90% are singletons. The TCR sequence derives from an adult with an advanced solid tumor such as melanoma, head and neck, liver or kidney cancer. The sample consisted of CD4+ or CD8+ T cells sorted from blood, taken in a trial of the OX40 agonist ivuxolimab. The chain carries TRBV6-1 and TRBJ1-4; D is possibly TRBD1 (5 bases). The CDR3 region is CASHRDGGGKLFF. CDR3 in DNA: TGTGCCAGTCACCGGGACGGCGGCGGAAAACTGTTTTTT.